Presented here are 3 T cell receptor beta chains from one specimen sequenced in a study of cytomegalovirus exposure and HLA in healthy donors. The PCR contained 60 Vbeta and 13 Jbeta primers. Method: immunoSEQ multiplex PCR; TCRdb's copy keeps in-frame clones and lacks some. Of under 150,000 clones in the sample, roughly 80% were seen once. The sequencing input was PBMCs. All receptors come from a man in his forties or fifties in good health and CMV-seronegative.

This clone was counted between two and nine times. The J gene is TRBJ2-3, the V gene TRBV5-5; 8 bases align to TRBD1. CDR1 and CDR2 from the germline V gene are SGHKS and YYEKEE (reference sequence). The CDR3 contains 15 residues. The V gene end was trimmed by 3 bases and the J gene end by 3 bases; junction bases not matched to a gene: 6. The chain's CDR3 is CASSWTGSVTDTQYF. DNA for the CDR3: TGTGCCAGCAGCTGGACAGGGAGTGTGACAGATACGCAGTATTTT.

This chain links TRBV7-3 with TRBJ2-1; weak D call: TRBD1 (5 bases). From germline, CDR1 is SGHTA and CDR2 FQGTGA. The CDR3 totals 13 residues. The V end was cut by 2 bases, the J end by 7 bases, with 9 bases between. The CDR3 here is CASSLQGGNEQFF. CDR3 DNA: TGTGCCAGCAGCTTACAGGGTGGGAATGAGCAGTTCTTC.

This clone came up once. This CDR3 reads CASSQDPTGDQPQHF. The CDR3 DNA reads TGCGCCAGCAGCCAAGATCCCACCGGGGATCAGCCCCAGCATTTT. This chain connects TRBV4-1 to TRBJ1-5; D unresolved. This CDR3 has 15 amino acids. Between the trimmed V and J ends, which lost 0 bases and 5 bases, there was a span of 11 bases. Per germline, CDR1 MGHRA and CDR2 YSYEKL.